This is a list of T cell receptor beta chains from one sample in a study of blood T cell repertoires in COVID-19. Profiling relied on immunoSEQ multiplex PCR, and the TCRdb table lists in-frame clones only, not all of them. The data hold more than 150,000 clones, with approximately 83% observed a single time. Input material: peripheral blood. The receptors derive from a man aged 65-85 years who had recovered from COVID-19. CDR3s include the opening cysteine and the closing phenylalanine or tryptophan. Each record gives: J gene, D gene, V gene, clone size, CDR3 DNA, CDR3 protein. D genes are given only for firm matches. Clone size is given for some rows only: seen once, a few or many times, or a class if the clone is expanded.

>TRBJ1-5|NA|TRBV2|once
TGTGCCAGCAGTGAAGCTCGTTTATATAGCAATCAGCCCCAGCATTTT
CASSEARLYSNQPQHF
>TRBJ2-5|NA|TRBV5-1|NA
TGCGCCAGCCACTACAACCAAGAGACCCAGTACTTC
CASHYNQETQYF
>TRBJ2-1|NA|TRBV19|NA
TGTGCCACCTCTAGGGCGGGAAGCGATGAGCAGTTCTTC
CATSRAGSDEQFF
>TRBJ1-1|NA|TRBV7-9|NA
TGTGCCAGCAGCAATGGACAGCAGAACACTGAAGCTTTCTTT
CASSNGQQNTEAFF
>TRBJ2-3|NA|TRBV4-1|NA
TGCGCCAGCAGCCCCCGGACAGCCGTTCGGACAGATACGCAGTATTTT
CASSPRTAVRTDTQYF
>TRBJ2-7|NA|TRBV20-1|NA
TGCAGTGCTAGAGCACCGGGCGAGCAGTACTTC
CSARAPGEQYF
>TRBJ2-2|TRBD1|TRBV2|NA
TGTGCCAGCAGTGAAATGGGTGGACAGGGGGGCACCGGGGAGCTGTTTTTT
CASSEMGGQGGTGELFF
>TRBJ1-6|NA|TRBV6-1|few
TGTGCCAGCAGTGAACGGAATTCACCCCTCCACTTT
CASSERNSPLHF
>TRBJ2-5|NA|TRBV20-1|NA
TGCAGTGCTAGACTAGCGGAGACCCAGTACTTC
CSARLAETQYF
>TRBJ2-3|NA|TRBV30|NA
TGTGCCTGGAGCGCGAGGTTAGGAGATACGCAGTATTTT
CAWSARLGDTQYF
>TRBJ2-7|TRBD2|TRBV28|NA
TGTGCCAGCAGCTTTACTTGGAGTAGCGGGACAACCTCCTACGAGCAGTACTTC
CASSFTWSSGTTSYEQYF
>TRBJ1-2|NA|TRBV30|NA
TGTGCCAGCAGACAGTTCGCAGCTAACTATGGCTACACCTTC
CASRQFAANYGYTF
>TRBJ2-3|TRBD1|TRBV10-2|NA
TGCGCCACCCGGGACAGGGGAGATACGCAGTATTTT
CATRDRGDTQYF
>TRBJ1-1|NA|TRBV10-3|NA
TGTGCCATCAGTGACAGTTTAGCGACTGAAGCTTTCTTT
CAISDSLATEAFF
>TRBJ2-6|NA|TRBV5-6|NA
TGTGCCAGCACCAGGGGTGCTGGGGCCAACGTCCTGACTTTC
CASTRGAGANVLTF
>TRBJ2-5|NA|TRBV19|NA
TGTGCCAGTAGTAAAGTAGGGCAGGGGGAGACCCAGTACTTC
CASSKVGQGETQYF
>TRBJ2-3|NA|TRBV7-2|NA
TGTGCCAGCAGCCCCATTAGGGGTGGTACGCAGTATTTT
CASSPIRGGTQYF
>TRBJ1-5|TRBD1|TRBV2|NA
TGTGCCAGCAGCGTGTCCACAGGGGGCCGGGGGAGTCAGCCCCAGCATTTT
CASSVSTGGRGSQPQHF
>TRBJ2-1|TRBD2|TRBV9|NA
TGTGCCAGCAGCGTAGGGGAGGGACTAGCGGTCTCCTACAATGAGCAGTTCTTC
CASSVGEGLAVSYNEQFF
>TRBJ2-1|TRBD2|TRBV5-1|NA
TGCGCCAGCAGCTTGGCCGTCACTAGCGGATCCTACAATGAGCAGTTCTTC
CASSLAVTSGSYNEQFF
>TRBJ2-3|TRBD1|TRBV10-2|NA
TGCGCCAGCAGTGAGTTGGGACAGGGAGAAGATACGCAGTATTTT
CASSELGQGEDTQYF
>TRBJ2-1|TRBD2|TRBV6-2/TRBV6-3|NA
TGTGCCAGCAGTCTCTTTGAGGGACTAGCGGGGCGTGAGCAGTTCTTC
CASSLFEGLAGREQFF
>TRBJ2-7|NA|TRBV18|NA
TGTGCCAGCTCACCAGACATGAGCTACGAGCAGTACTTC
CASSPDMSYEQYF
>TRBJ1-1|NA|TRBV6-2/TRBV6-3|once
TGTGCCAGCAGTCCGTGGGTCGGGCGGGACACTGAAGCTTTCTTT
CASSPWVGRDTEAFF
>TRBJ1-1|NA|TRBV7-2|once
TGTGCCAGCAGCACAAACAGGGCTACCCCTCTCGGTCCAGCTTTCTTT
CASSTNRATPLGPAFF
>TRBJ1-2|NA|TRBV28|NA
TGTGCCAGCAGTTTAGCCAGGGGCTCTCTCCATGGCTACACCTTC
CASSLARGSLHGYTF
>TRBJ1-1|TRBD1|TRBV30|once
TGTGCCTGGAAGATGACAGGGGTGAACACTGAAGCTTTCTTT
CAWKMTGVNTEAFF
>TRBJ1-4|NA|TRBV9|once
TGTGCCAGCAGCGTAGGGGCCGGAACAACTAATGAAAAACTGTTTTTT
CASSVGAGTTNEKLFF
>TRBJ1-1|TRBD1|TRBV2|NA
TGTGCCAGCAGGGACAGGGGATACACTGAAGCTTTCTTT
CASRDRGYTEAFF
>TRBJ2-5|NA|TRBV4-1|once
TGCGCCAGCAGCCAAGAGGCTCGGACTCAAGAGACCCAGTACTTC
CASSQEARTQETQYF
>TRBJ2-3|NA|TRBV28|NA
TGTGCCAGCACACAGGCGCGCACAGATACGCAGTATTTT
CASTQARTDTQYF
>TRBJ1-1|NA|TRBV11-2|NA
TGTGCCAGCAGCTTAACCCCGGCCGGCGGCACTGAAGCTTTCTTT
CASSLTPAGGTEAFF
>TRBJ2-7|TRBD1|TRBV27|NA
TGTGCCAGCAGGTCAGGGGGCAGGGAGCAGTACTTC
CASRSGGREQYF
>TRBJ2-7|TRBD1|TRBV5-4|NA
TGTGCCAGCAGCTCCCGACAGGGGATAATCTACGAGCAGTACTTC
CASSSRQGIIYEQYF
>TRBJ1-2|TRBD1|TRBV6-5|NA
TGTGCCAGCAGCCTGGGACAGGTCTATGGCTACACCTTC
CASSLGQVYGYTF
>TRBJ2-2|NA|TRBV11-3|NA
TGTGCCAGCAGCTTAGGAGCAGGGGAATGGACCGGGGAGCTGTTTTTT
CASSLGAGEWTGELFF
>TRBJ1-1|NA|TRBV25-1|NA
TGTGCCAGCAGTACAGGGCTTAACACTGAAGCTTTCTTT
CASSTGLNTEAFF
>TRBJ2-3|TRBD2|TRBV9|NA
TGTGCCAGCAGCGTCGGGACTAGTCCAGATACGCAGTATTTT
CASSVGTSPDTQYF
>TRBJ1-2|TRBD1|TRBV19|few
TGTGCCAGTAGTCGAGAGACAGGGCTCGGCTATGGCTACACCTTC
CASSRETGLGYGYTF
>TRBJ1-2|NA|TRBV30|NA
TGTGCCTGGAGTGTAAACCGGGGGTTGTCCTATGGCTACACCTTC
CAWSVNRGLSYGYTF
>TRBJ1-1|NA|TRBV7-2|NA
TGTGCCAGCACCCCTAGCCTAACTGAAGCTTTCTTT
CASTPSLTEAFF
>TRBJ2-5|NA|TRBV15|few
TGTGCCACCAGCAGAGACAGGGGAGGGGAGACCCAGTACTTC
CATSRDRGGETQYF
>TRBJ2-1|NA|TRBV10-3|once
TGTGCCATCAGTCCGGCGGGGGCAGACAATGAGCAGTTCTTC
CAISPAGADNEQFF
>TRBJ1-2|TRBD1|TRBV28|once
TGTGCCAGCACCTCACCGACAGGGGACTATGGCTACACCTTC
CASTSPTGDYGYTF
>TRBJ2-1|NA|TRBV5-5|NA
TGTGCCAGCAGCTTGGAAGGCCGGACTTCCGCGAGTGGTGAGCAGTTCTTC
CASSLEGRTSASGEQFF
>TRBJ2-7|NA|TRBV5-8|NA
TGTGCCAGCAGCTACTCGGACATATCCTACGAGCAGTACTTC
CASSYSDISYEQYF
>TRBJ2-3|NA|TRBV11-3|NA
TGTGCCAGCAGCTTAGGCAACAGGGTTGCAGATACGCAGTATTTT
CASSLGNRVADTQYF